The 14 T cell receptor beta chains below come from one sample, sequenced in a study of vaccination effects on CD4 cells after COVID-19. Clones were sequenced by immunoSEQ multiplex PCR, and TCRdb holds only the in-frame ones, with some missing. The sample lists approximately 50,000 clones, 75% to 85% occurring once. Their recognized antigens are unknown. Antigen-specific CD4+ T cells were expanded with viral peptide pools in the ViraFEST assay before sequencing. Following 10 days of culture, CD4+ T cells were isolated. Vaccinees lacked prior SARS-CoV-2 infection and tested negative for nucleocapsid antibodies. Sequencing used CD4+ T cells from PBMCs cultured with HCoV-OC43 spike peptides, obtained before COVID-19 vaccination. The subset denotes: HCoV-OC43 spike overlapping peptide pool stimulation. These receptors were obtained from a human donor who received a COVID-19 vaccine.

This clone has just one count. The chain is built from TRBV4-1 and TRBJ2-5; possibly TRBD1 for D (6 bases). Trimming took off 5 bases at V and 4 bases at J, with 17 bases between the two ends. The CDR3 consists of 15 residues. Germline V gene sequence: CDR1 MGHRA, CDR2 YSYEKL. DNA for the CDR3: TGCGCCAGCAGCACCCCGGACAGTGTTGGAGAGACCCAGTACTTC. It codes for CASSTPDSVGETQYF.

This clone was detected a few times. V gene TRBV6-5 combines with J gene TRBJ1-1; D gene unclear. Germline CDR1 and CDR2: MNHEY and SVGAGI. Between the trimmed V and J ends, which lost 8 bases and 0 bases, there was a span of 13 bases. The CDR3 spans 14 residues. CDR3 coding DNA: TGTGCCAGCCAACCCCCAGGCGTGAACACTGAAGCTTTCTTT. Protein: CASQPPGVNTEAFF.

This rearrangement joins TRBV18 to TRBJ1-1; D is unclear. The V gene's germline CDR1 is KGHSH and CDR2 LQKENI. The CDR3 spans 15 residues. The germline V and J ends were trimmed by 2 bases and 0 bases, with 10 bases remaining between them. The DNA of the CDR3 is TGTGCCAGCTCACCATACGGACTGGTGAACACTGAAGCTTTCTTT. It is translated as CASSPYGLVNTEAFF.

CDR3 sequence (DNA): TGTGCCAGCATTGCGTACCAGGGGAGCACTGAAGCTTTCTTT. This encodes CASIAYQGSTEAFF. The rearrangement links TRBV28 to TRBJ1-1; D possibly corresponds to TRBD1 (6 bases). The CDR3 runs 14 residues. V dropped 7 bases and J dropped 4 bases, with 16 bases sitting between them. Germline CDR1 is MDHEN and CDR2 is SYDVKM. Full variable domain (missing parts from reference TRBV28 and TRBJ1-1): DVKVTQSSRYLVKRTGEKVFLECVQDMDHENMFWYRQDPGLGLRLIYFSYDVKMKEKGDIPEGYSVSREKKERFSLILESASTNQTSMYLCASIAYQGSTEAFFGQGTRLTVV.

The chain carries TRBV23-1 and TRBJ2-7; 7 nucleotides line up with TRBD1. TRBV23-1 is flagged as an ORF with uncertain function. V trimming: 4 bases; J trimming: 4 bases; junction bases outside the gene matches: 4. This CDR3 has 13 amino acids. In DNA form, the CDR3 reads TGCGCCAGCAGTCCCGGGACAGAATACGAGCAGTACGTC. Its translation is CASSPGTEYEQYV.

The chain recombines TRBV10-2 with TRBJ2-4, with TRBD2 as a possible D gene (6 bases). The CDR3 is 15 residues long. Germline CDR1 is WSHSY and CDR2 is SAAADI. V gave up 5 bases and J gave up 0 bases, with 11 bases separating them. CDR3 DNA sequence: TGCGCCAGCAGTTTAGCGGTTGTAGCCAAAAACATTCAGTACTTC. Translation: CASSLAVVAKNIQYF.

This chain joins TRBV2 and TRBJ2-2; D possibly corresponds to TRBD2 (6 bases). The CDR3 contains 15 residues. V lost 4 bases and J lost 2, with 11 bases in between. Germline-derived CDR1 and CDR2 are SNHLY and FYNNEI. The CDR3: CASSVFGGNTGELFF. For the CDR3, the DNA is TGTGCCAGCAGTGTTTTCGGGGGTAACACCGGGGAGCTGTTTTTT.

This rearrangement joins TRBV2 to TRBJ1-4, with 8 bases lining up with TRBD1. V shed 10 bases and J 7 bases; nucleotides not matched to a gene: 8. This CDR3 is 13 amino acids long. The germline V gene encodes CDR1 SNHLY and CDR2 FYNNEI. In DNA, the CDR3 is TGTGCCACCGTCGGACAGGGTCTTGAAAAACTGTTTTTT. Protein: CATVGQGLEKLFF.

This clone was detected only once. The CDR3 protein is CASSPDRVREKLFF. The CDR3 nucleotides are TGTGCCAGCAGCCCCGACAGGGTTCGGGAAAAACTGTTTTTT. The chain recombines TRBV2 with TRBJ1-4; TRBD1 agrees at 7 bases. The CDR3 has 14 residues. V lost 6 bases to trimming and J lost 8 bases; unmatched junction nucleotides: 9. Germline-derived CDR1 and CDR2 are SNHLY and FYNNEI.

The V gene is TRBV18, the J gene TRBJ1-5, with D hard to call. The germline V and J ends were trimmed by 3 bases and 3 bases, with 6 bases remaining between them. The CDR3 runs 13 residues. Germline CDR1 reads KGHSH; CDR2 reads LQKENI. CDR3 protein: CASSPGINQPQHF. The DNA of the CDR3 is TGTGCCAGCTCACCCGGAATCAATCAGCCCCAGCATTTT.

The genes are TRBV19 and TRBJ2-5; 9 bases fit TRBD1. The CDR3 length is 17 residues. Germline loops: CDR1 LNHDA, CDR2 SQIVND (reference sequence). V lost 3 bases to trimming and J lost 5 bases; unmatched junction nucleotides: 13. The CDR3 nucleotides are TGTGCCAGTAGTATCCGAGGGGACAGGGTATTTGAGGAGACCCAGTACTTC. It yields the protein CASSIRGDRVFEETQYF.

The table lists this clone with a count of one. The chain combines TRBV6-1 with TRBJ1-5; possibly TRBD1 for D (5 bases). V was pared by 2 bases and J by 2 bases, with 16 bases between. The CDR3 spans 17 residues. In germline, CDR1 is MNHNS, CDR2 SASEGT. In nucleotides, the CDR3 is TGTGCCAGCAGTGAATGGCGACGGGTAGGGGGCAATCAGCCCCAGCATTTT. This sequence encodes CASSEWRRVGGNQPQHF.

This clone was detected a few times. The CDR3 sequence: CASSIYSRTGLSGANVLTF. CDR3 DNA: TGTGCCAGTAGTATATATAGCAGGACAGGCCTCTCTGGGGCCAACGTCCTGACTTTC. The chain is built from TRBV19 and TRBJ2-6; 7 bases align to TRBD1. Germline CDR1 and CDR2: LNHDA and SQIVND (reference sequence). CDR3 length: 19 residues. The junction had 10 bases not matched to a gene; V was cut back by 2 bases and J by 0 bases.

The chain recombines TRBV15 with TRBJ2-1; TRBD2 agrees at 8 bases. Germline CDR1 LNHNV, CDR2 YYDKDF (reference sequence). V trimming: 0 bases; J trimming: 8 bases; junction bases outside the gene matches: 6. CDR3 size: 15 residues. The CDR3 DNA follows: TGTGCCACCAGCAGAGATCCCAGCGGGGGTTATGAGCAGTTCTTC. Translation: CATSRDPSGGYEQFF.